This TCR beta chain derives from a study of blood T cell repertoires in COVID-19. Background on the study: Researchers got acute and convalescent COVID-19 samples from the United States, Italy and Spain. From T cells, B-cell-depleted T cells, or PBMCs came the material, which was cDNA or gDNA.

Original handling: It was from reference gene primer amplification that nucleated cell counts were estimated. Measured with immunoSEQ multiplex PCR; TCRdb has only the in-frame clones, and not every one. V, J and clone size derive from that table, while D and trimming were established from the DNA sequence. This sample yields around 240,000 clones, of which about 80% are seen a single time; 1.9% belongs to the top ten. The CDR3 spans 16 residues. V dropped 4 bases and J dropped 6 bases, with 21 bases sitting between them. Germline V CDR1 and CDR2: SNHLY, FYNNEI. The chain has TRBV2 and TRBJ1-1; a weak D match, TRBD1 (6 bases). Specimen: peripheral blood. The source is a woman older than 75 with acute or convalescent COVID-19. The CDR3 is CASSAGQPTHPSEAFF. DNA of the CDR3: TGTGCCAGCAGTGCCGGACAGCCAACTCATCCATCTGAAGCTTTCTTT.